One and the same sample provided the 24 T cell receptor beta chains below, sequenced in a study of lung T cells in sarcoidosis with Löfgren's syndrome. TCRdb passed the reads through MiXCR, listing each CDR3 protein once. This sample has under 20,000 distinct CDR3 sequences; around 23% occur once, and the top ten carry less than 0.95%. The sequenced sample consisted of CD4+ T cells from bronchoalveolar lavage. These receptors all come from a human donor with sarcoidosis (Löfgren's syndrome or another form), or a control subject (not recorded which).

This clonotype was counted only a few times. This chain joins TRBV5-4 and TRBJ2-1; tentative D call: TRBD2 (6 bases). Between the trimmed V and J ends, which lost 0 bases and 9 bases, there was a span of 13 bases. Looked up from germline, CDR1 is SGHNT and CDR2 is YYREEE (reference sequence). The CDR3 sequence is 14 residues long. The CDR3 loop is CASSLEGTSSEQFF. The CDR3 DNA follows: TGTGCCAGCAGCTTGGAAGGTACTAGCAGTGAGCAGTTCTTC.

The table lists this clonotype with many counts. The J gene is TRBJ1-1, the V gene TRBV5-4, with D perhaps matching TRBD1 (5 bases). The CDR3 loop spans 14 amino acids. V was trimmed by 4 bases and J by 0 bases, leaving 10 bases between them. Looked up from germline, CDR1 is SGHNT and CDR2 is YYREEE (reference sequence). CDR3 nucleotides: TGTGCCAGCAGCCGGGACCTTCTGAACACTGAAGCTTTCTTT. As protein: CASSRDLLNTEAFF. The whole variable domain, remainder taken from reference TRBV5-4 and TRBJ1-1, is ETGVTQSPTHLIKTRGQQVTLRCSSQSGHNTVSWYQQALGQGPQFIFQYYREEENGRGNFPPRFSGLQFPNYSSELNVNALELDDSALYLCASSRDLLNTEAFFGQGTRLTVV.

By share, this clonotype counts as medium-sized. The chain carries TRBV6-2 or TRBV6-3 and TRBJ1-2; 7 bases agree with TRBD1. V was clipped by 7 bases and J by 7 bases; unmatched bases: 9. Germline V gives CDR1 MNHEY, CDR2 SVGEGT. This CDR3 region has 13 residues. DNA of the CDR3: TGTGCCAGCACTATGACCACAGGGGCTGGCTACACCTTC. This codes for CASTMTTGAGYTF.

Comment on this clonotype: A read error may be the cause here, since a much bigger clone is one base away. V usage is TRBV7-2 and J usage is TRBJ2-1; 9 positions match TRBD2. The CDR3 has 15 residues. Germline CDR1 reads SGHTA; CDR2 reads FQGNSA. DNA of the CDR3: TGTGCCCGCAGCTACACTAGCGGGCCATACAATGAGCAGTTCTTC. This gives the protein CARSYTSGPYNEQFF.

V is TRBV29-1 and J is TRBJ1-4; the match to TRBD1 covers 11 bases. The CDR3 runs 15 residues. The trim removed 6 bases at V and 6 bases at J, leaving 9 bases unmatched. Germline loops: CDR1 SQVTM, CDR2 ANQGSEA. This chain's CDR3 is CSVDYPGQGDEKLFF. The CDR3 nucleotides are TGCAGCGTCGACTATCCGGGACAGGGGGATGAAAAACTGTTTTTT.

This clonotype is deemed medium-sized (0.01 to 0.1%). This rearrangement joins TRBV6-6 to TRBJ2-7; D is perhaps TRBD1 (5 bases). The CDR3 has 14 amino acids. Germline loops: CDR1 MNHNY, CDR2 SVGAGI (reference sequence). V was pared by 0 bases and J by 2 bases, with 8 bases between. The CDR3 reads CASSYSGRAYEQYF. In nucleotides, the CDR3 is TGTGCCAGCAGTTACTCGGGCAGGGCCTACGAGCAGTACTTC.

In its sample, this clonotype was seen a few times. The rearrangement links TRBV7-9 to TRBJ2-7; a possible D gene is TRBD2 (6 bases). V was trimmed by 0 bases and J by 1 base, leaving 10 bases between them. Germline assignment: CDR1 SEHNR and CDR2 FQNEAQ (reference sequence). This CDR3 has 15 amino acids. The CDR3 region has the DNA TGTGCCAGCAGCTTAGCCGGGACTTTATCCTACGAGCAGTACTTC. Translation gives CASSLAGTLSYEQYF.

This clonotype was counted ten times or more. The gene calls are TRBV28 and TRBJ1-5, with 9 bases matching TRBD1. This CDR3 has 15 amino acids. The trim removed 6 bases at V and 7 bases at J, leaving 10 bases unmatched. Germline lookup yields CDR1 MDHEN and CDR2 SYDVKM. The CDR3 DNA is TGTGCCAGCAGGTCACCGGGACAGGGTAACCAGCCCCAGCATTTT. It yields the protein CASRSPGQGNQPQHF.

This clonotype was seen many times. The chain employs TRBV7-2 and TRBJ1-1, with 9 bases that match TRBD1. CDR3 length equals 14 residues. With 1 base clipped from V and 5 bases from J, the junction kept 2 bases outside the gene matches. Germline lookup yields CDR1 SGHTA and CDR2 FQGNSA. DNA of the CDR3: TGTGCCAGCAGCTTAGACAGGGGGCAGACTGAAGCTTTCTTT. Its translation: CASSLDRGQTEAFF.

This clonotype was detected many times. The chain recombines TRBV20-1 with TRBJ2-6; possibly TRBD1 for D (7 bases). The CDR3 contains 16 residues. CDR1 is DFQATT, CDR2 SNEGSKA, per germline (reference sequence). The V gene lost 0 bases and the J gene lost 0 bases, with 9 bases spanning the gap. CDR3 in DNA: TGCAGTGCTAGAGATCAGGGGGGCTCTGGGGCCAACGTCCTGACTTTC. This gives the protein CSARDQGGSGANVLTF.

Points on this clonotype: This may be a read error, as it is one base from a much larger clone. The V call is TRBV20-1, the J call TRBJ2-7, with TRBD2 identical over 14 bases. The V gene's germline CDR1 is DFQATT and CDR2 SNEGSKA (reference sequence). With V trimmed by 5 bases and J by 6 bases, 6 bases remained unmatched. CDR3 length: 14 amino acids. CDR3 loop: CSARLAGGGSEQYF. CDR3 bases: TGCAGTGCTCGACTAGCGGGAGGGGGGTCCGAGCAGTACTTC.

This clonotype has a count of ten or more. The chain joins TRBV7-2 to TRBJ2-1, with D possibly being TRBD1 or TRBD2 (7 bases each). From germline, CDR1 is SGHTA and CDR2 FQGNSA. Trimming took 3 bases from V and 6 from J, leaving 18 bases between them. CDR3 length: 16 residues. As DNA, the CDR3 is TGTGCCAGCAGCTTGGGGGGGGACAGCCTTATCAATGAGCAGTTCTTC. It is translated as CASSLGGDSLINEQFF.

Of note for this clonotype: One junction end does not reproduce the germline sequence, and a read error may be involved. The CDR3 region is CASSTRLVPDTRYF. Written as DNA, the CDR3 is TGTGCCAGCAGTACCAGGCTCGTCCCAGATACGCGGTATTTT. This chain links TRBV6-1 with TRBJ2-3; D remains ambiguous. This CDR3 is built from 14 residues. In germline, CDR1 is MNHNS, CDR2 SASEGT.

Regarding this clonotype: This may arise from a read error, as a much more abundant clone is one base away. This chain joins TRBV14 and TRBJ2-1; 10 nucleotides align to TRBD2. The V gene's germline CDR1 is SGHDN and CDR2 FVKESK. The V gene end was trimmed by 11 bases and the J gene end by 5 bases; junction bases not matched to a gene: 12. The CDR3 runs 15 residues. The CDR3 sequence is CARMEAGGGNNEQFF. The DNA for the CDR3 is TGTGCCCGCATGGAAGCGGGAGGGGGAAACAATGAGCAGTTCTTC.

This clonotype was seen a few times. The chain joins TRBV19 to TRBJ2-1; tentative D call: TRBD1 (5 bases). V was clipped by 2 bases and J by 0 bases, with 14 bases between them. The CDR3 runs to 17 residues. CDR1 and CDR2 (germline): LNHDA, SQIVND (reference sequence). CDR3 in amino acids: CASSIQGQGSSYNEQFF. CDR3 in DNA: TGTGCCAGTAGTATACAGGGCCAGGGAAGCTCCTACAATGAGCAGTTCTTC.

This chain links TRBV5-1 with TRBJ2-6; TRBD1 matches at 10 bases. The germline gives CDR1 SGHRS, CDR2 YFSETQ. V shed 4 bases and J 2 bases; nucleotides not matched to a gene: 6. There are 17 residues in the CDR3. The CDR3 spells CASSRQGAPTGANVLTF. The CDR3 DNA reads TGCGCCAGCAGCCGACAGGGGGCGCCCACTGGGGCCAACGTCCTGACTTTC.

As concerns this clonotype: A much more abundant neighbour one base away suggests this may be a read error. The chain employs TRBV28 and TRBJ1-1; TRBD1 might be the D (5 bases). Germline V lookup: CDR1 MDHEN, CDR2 SYDVKM. The CDR3 length is 13 residues. Trimming stripped 3 bases from V and 14 bases from J, with 19 bases between. The DNA for the CDR3 is TGTGCCAGCAGTTTTACGGGCATGGTGAAGGGGTTCTTT. It is translated as CASSFTGMVKGFF.

The chain couples TRBV29-1 to TRBJ2-1, with 7 bases identical to TRBD1. The germline V gene encodes CDR1 SQVTM and CDR2 ANQGSEA. The V gene end was trimmed by 6 bases and the J gene end by 0 bases; junction bases not matched to a gene: 11. The CDR3 is 16 residues long. The CDR3 is CSVGKGAGGSYNEQFF. The CDR3 nucleotides read TGCAGCGTGGGGAAGGGGGCCGGAGGCTCCTACAATGAGCAGTTCTTC.

This clonotype was recorded many times. This rearrangement joins TRBV19 to TRBJ2-3; 7 bases fit TRBD2. Germline trimming cut 7 bases from V and 0 bases from J; bases unmatched to any gene: 7. Germline-derived CDR1 and CDR2 are LNHDA and SQIVND (reference sequence). The CDR3 has 15 amino acids. The CDR3 nucleotides are TGTGCCAGTAAAGAGAGTAGCGGGAGCACAGATACGCAGTATTTT. Its translation: CASKESSGSTDTQYF.

This clonotype has a count of ten or more. V usage is TRBV20-1 and J usage is TRBJ2-3, with TRBD2 as a possible D gene (6 bases). CDR3 size: 14 residues. The V end lost 5 bases, the J end lost 6 bases, and 18 bases lay between the germline ends. CDR1 is DFQATT, CDR2 SNEGSKA, per germline (reference sequence). This CDR3 reads CSAQSGLAFDTQYF. The CDR3 DNA sequence: TGCAGTGCTCAAAGCGGGCTAGCGTTTGATACGCAGTATTTT.

This clonotype was found a few times. This could be a read error, since a much larger clone is one nucleotide away. The V gene is TRBV25-1, the J gene TRBJ2-7; tentatively, D is TRBD1 (5 bases). Looked up from germline, CDR1 is MGHDK and CDR2 is SYGVNS. Trimming removed 10 bases at V and 5 bases at J, with 21 bases between. CDR3 length equals 14 residues. CDR3 coding DNA: TGTGCCACCAGCGACCCAGGGTCGTCCCACGAGCAGTACTTC. This sequence encodes CATSDPGSSHEQYF.

This clonotype was seen ten or more times. The rearrangement uses TRBV19 and TRBJ1-2; 7 nucleotides align to TRBD1. This CDR3 has 11 amino acids. After removal of 8 bases from V and 9 bases from J, the junction contained 6 bases not matched to a gene. Germline CDR1 reads LNHDA; CDR2 reads SQIVND (reference sequence). The CDR3 loop is CASGDSDSYTF. For the CDR3, the DNA is TGTGCCAGTGGGGACAGCGACAGCTACACCTTC.

This clonotype is medium-sized (0.01 to 0.1%). The chain uses TRBV6-2 or TRBV6-3 and TRBJ2-1, with D perhaps matching TRBD2 (6 bases). V dropped 7 bases and J dropped 12 bases, with 19 bases sitting between them. Germline V gene lookup returns CDR1 MNHEY and CDR2 SVGEGT. The CDR3 extends over 13 amino acids. The CDR3 DNA reads TGTGCCAGCACCCAGTGGTTACTAGCTGGGCAGTTCTTC. This gives the protein CASTQWLLAGQFF.

The chain employs TRBV29-1 and TRBJ1-2, with 11 bases aligning to TRBD1. V was pared by 6 bases and J by 6 bases, with 9 bases of the junction left unmatched. The CDR3 contains 14 residues. Germline V gene data show CDR1 as SQVTM and CDR2 as ANQGSEA. In DNA, the CDR3 is TGCAGCGTCGAGATTACGGGACAGGGGGATGGCTACACCTTC. This gives the protein CSVEITGQGDGYTF. The full variable domain, in which reference TRBV29-1 and TRBJ1-2 provide the parts outside the CDR3, is SAVISQKPSRDICQRGTSLTIQCQVDSQVTMMFWYRQQPGQSLTLIATANQGSEATYESGFVIDKFPISRPNLTFSTLTVSNMSPEDSSIYLCSVEITGQGDGYTFGSGTRLTVV.